This T cell receptor beta chain appears in the sequencing data of a study of blood T cell repertoires in COVID-19. Study-wide context: Samples representing acute and convalescent COVID-19 were sourced from the United States, Italy and Spain. From T cells, B-cell-depleted T cells, or PBMCs came the material, which was cDNA or gDNA.

Assay: immunoSEQ multiplex PCR; the TCRdb copy retains only in-frame clones and omits some. The repertoire includes 270,000 or so clones, approximately 90% of them detected once, and about 4% sits in the top ten. Participants were aged roughly 18 to 89 years from some 24 US areas. Which cohort a participant joined came from the clinical history participants gave. The CDR3 spans 13 residues. Trimming took 7 bases from V and 3 from J; bases not matched to a gene: 7. Germline CDR1 reads SGHDT; CDR2 reads YYEEEE. The receptor was isolated from a woman aged 30 to 39 with acute COVID-19. The chain employs TRBV5-6 and TRBJ2-7, with 7 bases fitting TRBD2. The sample was PBMCs or T cells enriched from blood (not recorded which). This chain's CDR3 is CASRRGTIYEQYF. The CDR3 nucleotides are TGTGCCAGCCGACGAGGGACTATCTACGAGCAGTACTTC. Variable domain in full (rest from reference TRBV5-6 and TRBJ2-7): DAGVTQSPTHLIKTRGQQVTLRCSPKSGHDTVSWYQQALGQGPQFIFQYYEEEERQRGNFPDRFSGHQFPNYSSELNVNALLLGDSALYLCASRRGTIYEQYFGPGTRLTVT.